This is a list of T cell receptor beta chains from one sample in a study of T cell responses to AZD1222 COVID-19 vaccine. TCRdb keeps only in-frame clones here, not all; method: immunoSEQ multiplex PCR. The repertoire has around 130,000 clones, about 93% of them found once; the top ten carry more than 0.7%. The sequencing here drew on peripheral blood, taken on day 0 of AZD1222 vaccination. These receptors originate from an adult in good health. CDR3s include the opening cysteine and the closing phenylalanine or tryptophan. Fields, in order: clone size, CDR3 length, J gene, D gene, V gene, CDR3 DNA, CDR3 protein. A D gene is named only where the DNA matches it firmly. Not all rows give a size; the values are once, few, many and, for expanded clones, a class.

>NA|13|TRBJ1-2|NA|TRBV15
TGTGCCACCAGCAGAGAGTTTTCGAGCGGCTACACCTTC
CATSREFSSGYTF
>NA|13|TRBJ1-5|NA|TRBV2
TGTGCCAGCAGTATCAGGGCTAATCAGCCCCAGCATTTT
CASSIRANQPQHF
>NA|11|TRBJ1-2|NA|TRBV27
TGTGCCAGCACGGAACTTAAAGGCTACACCTTC
CASTELKGYTF
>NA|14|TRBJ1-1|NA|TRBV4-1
TGCGCCAGCAGCCAAGAGAAGGGGTTCACTGAAGCTTTCTTT
CASSQEKGFTEAFF
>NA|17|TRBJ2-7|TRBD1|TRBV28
TGTGCCAGCCAAACCTCGCCTGGCAGGGGGCAATCCTACGAGCAGTACTTC
CASQTSPGRGQSYEQYF
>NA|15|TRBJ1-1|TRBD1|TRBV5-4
TGTGCCAGCAGCTACCAGCGGACAGGGACCACTGAAGCTTTCTTT
CASSYQRTGTTEAFF
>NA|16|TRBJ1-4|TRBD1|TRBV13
TGTGCCAGCAGCTCCGGACAGGGACTGGTTGGTGAAAAACTGTTTTTT
CASSSGQGLVGEKLFF
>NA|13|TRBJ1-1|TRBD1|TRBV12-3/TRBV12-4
TGTGCCAGCAGCGGGGACAGGGTAACTGAAGCTTTCTTT
CASSGDRVTEAFF
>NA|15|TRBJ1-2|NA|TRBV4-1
TGCGCCAGCAGCCAAGCAGTGCGGGTGCCGGCTGGCTACACCTTC
CASSQAVRVPAGYTF
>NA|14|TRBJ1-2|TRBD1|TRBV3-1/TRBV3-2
TGTGCCAGCAGTCGGCGGGACAGGGGGGTAGGCTACACCTTC
CASSRRDRGVGYTF
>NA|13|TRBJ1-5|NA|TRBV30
TGTGCCTGGAGTGCGGGGGGCAGGCAGCCCCAGCATTTT
CAWSAGGRQPQHF
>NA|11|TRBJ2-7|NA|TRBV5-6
TGTGCCAGCAGCTTGGGCTACGAGCAGTACTTC
CASSLGYEQYF
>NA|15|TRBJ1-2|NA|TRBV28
TGTGCCAGCAGTTTATACGGGGAGGGAAACTATGGCTACACCTTC
CASSLYGEGNYGYTF
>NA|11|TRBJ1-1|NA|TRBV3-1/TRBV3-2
TGTGCCAGCAGCCACTTGACTGAAGCTTTCTTT
CASSHLTEAFF
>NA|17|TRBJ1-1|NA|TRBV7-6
TGTGCCAGCAGCTCCGCCGGAGCAGACTACATGAACACTGAAGCTTTCTTT
CASSSAGADYMNTEAFF
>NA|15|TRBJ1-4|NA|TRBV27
TGTGCCAGCAGTATGACGCGGGGGCCTAATGAAAAACTGTTTTTT
CASSMTRGPNEKLFF
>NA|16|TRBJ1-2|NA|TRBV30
TGTGCCTGGAGTGTACAAGGAAGGGATTGGAGCTATGGCTACACCTTC
CAWSVQGRDWSYGYTF
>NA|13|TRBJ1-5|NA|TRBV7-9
TGTGCCAGCAGCCCACAGGGTGGTCAGCCCCAGCATTTT
CASSPQGGQPQHF
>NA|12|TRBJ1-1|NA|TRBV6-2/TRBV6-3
TGTGCCAGCAGTCCCCTCAATAATGAAGCTTTCTTT
CASSPLNNEAFF
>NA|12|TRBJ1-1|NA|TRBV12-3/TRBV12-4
TGTGCCAGCAGTTCAAGGCGCACTGAAGCTTTCTTT
CASSSRRTEAFF
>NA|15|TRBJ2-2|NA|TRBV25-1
TGTGCCAGCAGTGAATTCGGACGTTCTACCGGGGAGCTGTTTTTT
CASSEFGRSTGELFF
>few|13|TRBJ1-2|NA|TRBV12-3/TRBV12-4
TGTGCCAGCAGTTTAGAAGGGCTCTATGGCTACACCTTC
CASSLEGLYGYTF
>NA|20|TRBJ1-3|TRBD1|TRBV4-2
TGTGCCAGCAGCCAAGAAGGAGGAGCCAGGGGGCTGGTCCTTAGAAACACCATATATTTT
CASSQEGGARGLVLRNTIYF
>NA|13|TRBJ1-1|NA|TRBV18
TGTGCCAGCTCACCACGGGGGAACACTGAAGCTTTCTTT
CASSPRGNTEAFF
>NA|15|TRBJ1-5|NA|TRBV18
TGTGCCAGCTCACTAGGCGCAGGGAGCAATCAGCCCCAGCATTTT
CASSLGAGSNQPQHF
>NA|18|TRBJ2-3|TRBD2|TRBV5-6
TGTGCCAGCAGCTTGGGAGTAGCGGGGGGGCCCAGGGCAGATACGCAGTATTTT
CASSLGVAGGPRADTQYF
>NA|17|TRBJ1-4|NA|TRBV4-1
TGCGCCAGCAGCCAAGCCCCTCTTGGTGCAACTAATGAAAAACTGTTTTTT
CASSQAPLGATNEKLFF
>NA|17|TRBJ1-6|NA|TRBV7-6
TGTGCCAGCAGCTTAGGGGTCCGCGGGAACCTAAATTCACCCCTCCACTTT
CASSLGVRGNLNSPLHF
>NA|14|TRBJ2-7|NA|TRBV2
TGTGCCAGCATTGGACAGCTGAGCTCCTACGAGCAGTACTTC
CASIGQLSSYEQYF
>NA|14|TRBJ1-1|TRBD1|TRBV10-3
TGTGCCATCAGAAGGGACAGGGTATATTCTGAAGCTTTCTTT
CAIRRDRVYSEAFF
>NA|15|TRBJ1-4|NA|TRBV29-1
TGCAGCGTTGAAGAGACCGGACGAGATTCTGAAAAACTGTTTTTT
CSVEETGRDSEKLFF
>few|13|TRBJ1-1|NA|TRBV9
TGTGCCAGCAGCGCCCAGGGTTTCACTGAAGCTTTCTTT
CASSAQGFTEAFF
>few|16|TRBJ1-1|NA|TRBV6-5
TGTGCCAGCAGTTACAGTTTTGCAGAGAAATACACTGAAGCTTTCTTT
CASSYSFAEKYTEAFF
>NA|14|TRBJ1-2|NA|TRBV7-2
TGTGCCAGCAGCCCCGGAAGGGGAAACTATGGCTACACCTTC
CASSPGRGNYGYTF
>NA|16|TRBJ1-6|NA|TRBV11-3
TGTGCCAGCAGCCCAAGGCACGGTTCCTATAATTCACCCCTCCACTTT
CASSPRHGSYNSPLHF
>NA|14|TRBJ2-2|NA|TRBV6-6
TGTGCCAGCAGTGGAAACCGAGGGACCGGGGAGCTGTTTTTT
CASSGNRGTGELFF
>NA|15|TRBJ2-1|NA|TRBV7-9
TGTGCCAGCAGCTTAGAGTTTCTAGCCGGGAATGAGCAGTTCTTC
CASSLEFLAGNEQFF
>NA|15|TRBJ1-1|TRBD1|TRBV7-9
TGTGCCAGCAGCTTACCTGGGACAGGGTTAACTGAAGCTTTCTTT
CASSLPGTGLTEAFF
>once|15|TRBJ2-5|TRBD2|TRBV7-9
TGTGCCAGCAGCTTAGGGACTAGAGGGCCAGAGACCCAGTACTTC
CASSLGTRGPETQYF
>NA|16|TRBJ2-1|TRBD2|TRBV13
TGTGCCAGCAGCCCGGGGAGAATAGCGGGGTACAATGAGCAGTTCTTC
CASSPGRIAGYNEQFF
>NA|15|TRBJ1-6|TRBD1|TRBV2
TGTGTGAGACAGGGCTCTAGCTCCTATAATTCACCCCTCCACTTT
CVRQGSSSYNSPLHF
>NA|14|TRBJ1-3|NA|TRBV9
TGTGCCAGCAGCGTAGCAGGAACTGGAAACACCATATATTTT
CASSVAGTGNTIYF
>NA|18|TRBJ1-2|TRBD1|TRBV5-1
TGCGCCAGCAGCTTGGAGGGACAGCCGCGGGGGCCGAACTATGGCTACACCTTC
CASSLEGQPRGPNYGYTF
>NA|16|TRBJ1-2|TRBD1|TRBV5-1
TGCGCCAGCAGCTCAACAGTGGACAGGGGCCTGTATGGCTACACCTTC
CASSSTVDRGLYGYTF
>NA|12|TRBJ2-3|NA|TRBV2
TGTGCCAGCAGTGAGAGCACAGATACGCAGTATTTT
CASSESTDTQYF
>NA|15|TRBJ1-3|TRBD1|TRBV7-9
TGTGCCAGCAGCCGTACAGGGGGCGATGGAAACACCATATATTTT
CASSRTGGDGNTIYF
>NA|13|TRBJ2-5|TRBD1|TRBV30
TGTGCCTGGAGTGCGACAGGGGGAGAGACCCAGTACTTC
CAWSATGGETQYF
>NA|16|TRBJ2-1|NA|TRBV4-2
TGTGCCAGCAGCCACTCTCCCACCCCTTCAAACAATGAGCAGTTCTTC
CASSHSPTPSNNEQFF
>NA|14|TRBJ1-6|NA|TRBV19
TGTGCCAGTAGTATTAGGCAGTCCGATTCACCCCTCCACTTT
CASSIRQSDSPLHF
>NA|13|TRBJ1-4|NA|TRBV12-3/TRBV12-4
TGTGCCAGCAGTCCGGACCTTAATGAAAAACTGTTTTTT
CASSPDLNEKLFF
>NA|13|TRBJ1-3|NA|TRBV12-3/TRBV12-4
TGTGCCAGCAGTTTCGGACAGGGAAACACCATATATTTT
CASSFGQGNTIYF